Described below is a single TCR beta chain sequence and its context. Its target is unknown. These data originate in a study of cytomegalovirus exposure and HLA in healthy donors. About the study: In a previous analysis, 117 million unique TCR beta sequences were found from 170 million or so T cells.

Points from the study as a whole: With further analysis later on, most CMV-associated TCR beta chains appeared HLA-restricted.

Per germline, CDR1 SQVTM and CDR2 ANQGSEA. The CDR3 sequence is 12 residues long. The V segment lost 7 bases and the J segment 7 bases; nucleotides outside the gene matches: 8. PCR involved 60 Vbeta and 13 Jbeta primers. Sequenced by immunoSEQ multiplex PCR; TCRdb stores in-frame clones only, minus some. Its clone listing holds about 140,000 clones. The clonotype originates from a woman between 18 and 29 years old in good health and CMV-seronegative. The chain carries TRBV29-1 and TRBJ2-5; 8 bases fit TRBD1. The sequenced sample was PBMCs. The CDR3 loop is CSATGAVGTQYF. In DNA, the CDR3 is TGCAGCGCGACAGGGGCTGTGGGGACCCAGTACTTC.